These 5 T cell receptor beta chains came from one sample sequenced in a study of monozygotic twins with inflammatory bowel disease. Following a re-call of the 5' RACE reads, TCRdb has one entry per CDR3 protein and lacks DNA. This table holds fewer than 550,000 distinct CDR3 sequences. The sample taken for sequencing was blood. These receptors were collected from a human donor with ulcerative colitis or Crohn's disease, or a healthy co-twin of an affected twin (not recorded which).

J is TRBJ1-1 and V is TRBV18; TCRdb lists TRBD1, though no DNA is available to test this call. The CDR3 sequence is 17 residues long. The germline gives CDR1 KGHSH, CDR2 LQKENI. The CDR3 reads CASSSQGGTALNTEAFF.

The V gene is TRBV10-3, the J gene TRBJ2-5; TCRdb reports TRBD2, a call that lacks DNA to check it against. Germline CDR1 reads ENHRY; CDR2 reads SYGVKD. This CDR3 comprises 15 residues. The CDR3 protein is CAISASSGGAETQYF.

This CDR3 is CASSGGTGTEAFF. This sequence joins TRBV5-4 and TRBJ1-1; lacking DNA, the TRBD1 call made by TCRdb goes unchecked. The CDR3 is 13 residues long. The germline gives CDR1 SGHNT, CDR2 YYREEE (reference sequence).

J is TRBJ1-5 and V is TRBV7-9. Per the germline V gene, CDR1 is SEHNR and CDR2 is FQNEAQ (reference sequence). This CDR3 has 13 amino acids. CDR3 region: CASSFSLDQPQHF.

The chain carries TRBV5-1 and TRBJ2-7; TCRdb gives TRBD2 as the D gene, but with no DNA this cannot be confirmed. The CDR3 has 15 amino acids. From germline, CDR1 is SGHRS and CDR2 YFSETQ. This CDR3 is CASSHRLAGGPEQYF.